These 22 T cell receptor beta chains came from one sample sequenced in a study of cytomegalovirus exposure and HLA in healthy donors. PCR involved 60 Vbeta and 13 Jbeta primers. Method: immunoSEQ multiplex PCR; TCRdb's copy keeps in-frame clones and lacks some. The sample yields approximately 150,000 clones, around 75% seen once. The sequenced sample was PBMCs. The receptor set was obtained from a male donor in good health and CMV-seronegative.

The count of this clone is one. The chain combines TRBV10-3 with TRBJ2-1, with TRBD2 identical over 11 bases. Per germline, CDR1 ENHRY and CDR2 SYGVKD. V lost 4 bases to trimming and J lost 5 bases; unmatched junction nucleotides: 7. The CDR3 sequence is 16 residues long. CDR3: CAISARLAGNNNEQFF. In nucleotides, the CDR3 is TGTGCCATCAGTGCCAGACTAGCGGGGAATAACAATGAGCAGTTCTTC.

This clone was recorded a few times. J is TRBJ1-1 and V is TRBV5-1; no definite D call. CDR3 size: 15 residues. The V end lost 2 bases, the J end lost 5 bases, and 16 bases lay between the germline ends. Germline CDR1 SGHRS, CDR2 YFSETQ. The CDR3 reads CASSFGVFAGTEAFF. The CDR3 nucleotides are TGCGCCAGCAGCTTCGGCGTATTCGCGGGGACTGAAGCTTTCTTT.

V is TRBV18 and J is TRBJ2-1, with 9 nucleotides matching TRBD2. The germline gives CDR1 KGHSH, CDR2 LQKENI. The CDR3 sequence is 15 residues long. The trim removed 2 bases at V and 6 bases at J, leaving 5 bases unmatched. CDR3: CASSPWRGGLNEQFF. For the CDR3, the DNA is TGTGCCAGCTCACCATGGCGGGGGGGCCTCAATGAGCAGTTCTTC. The complete variable domain, with remaining parts taken from reference TRBV18 and TRBJ2-1, reads NAGVMQNPRHLVRRRGQEARLRCSPMKGHSHVYWYRQLPEEGLKFMVYLQKENIIDESGMPKERFSAEFPKEGPSILRIQQVVRGDSAAYFCASSPWRGGLNEQFFGPGTRLTVL.

This clone showed up just once. The V call is TRBV27, the J call TRBJ2-6; no firm D call. This CDR3 has 16 residues. Germline V gene lookup returns CDR1 MNHEY and CDR2 SMNVEV (reference sequence). The V end was cut by 2 bases, the J end by 0 bases, with 8 bases between. The CDR3 region has the DNA TGTGCCAGCAGTTTACTTGCGCCCTCTGGGGCCAACGTCCTGACTTTC. Protein: CASSLLAPSGANVLTF.

The gene calls are TRBV9 and TRBJ1-1; D is unresolved. The germline CDR1 and CDR2 sequences are SGDLS and YYNGEE. The CDR3 extends over 14 amino acids. V was clipped by 0 bases and J by 2 bases, with 8 bases between them. The CDR3, as DNA: TGTGCCAGCAGCGTAGGAGGGCCTAACACTGAAGCTTTCTTT. As protein: CASSVGGPNTEAFF.

J is TRBJ1-2 and V is TRBV6-1; 8 nucleotides agree with TRBD1. J gave up 8 bases and V 3 bases, and 8 bases lay outside the gene matches. Germline CDR1 reads MNHNS; CDR2 reads SASEGT. CDR3 size: 14 residues. The CDR3 nucleotides read TGTGCCAGCAGTGACATACAGGGGGTTGAGGGCTACACCTTC. Its protein is CASSDIQGVEGYTF.

The chain uses TRBV18 and TRBJ2-7, with 10 bases lining up with TRBD1. V lost 6 bases, J lost 5 bases, and 10 bases stayed unmatched. Germline assignment: CDR1 KGHSH and CDR2 LQKENI. The CDR3 is made up of 15 amino acids. CDR3 DNA sequence: TGTGCCAGCTCGCGTGCCGGGACAGGGGAGAACGAGCAGTACTTC. It is translated as CASSRAGTGENEQYF.

The chain carries TRBV5-4 and TRBJ1-1; D might be TRBD1 (5 bases). Per germline, CDR1 SGHNT and CDR2 YYREEE (reference sequence). V was shortened by 0 bases and J by 1 base, with 19 bases between the two germline ends. This CDR3 spans 18 amino acids. The CDR3 here is CASSLGGFWGEWNTEAFF. In nucleotides, the CDR3 is TGTGCCAGCAGCTTGGGAGGGTTCTGGGGGGAATGGAACACTGAAGCTTTCTTT.

The chain recombines TRBV4-3 with TRBJ1-5; D might be TRBD1 (5 bases). The CDR3 contains 15 residues. Trimming took off 0 bases at V and 5 bases at J, with 11 bases between the two ends. Germline V CDR1 and CDR2: LGHNA, YSLEER. DNA for the CDR3: TGCGCCAGCAGCCAAGAACACGGGGGGTATCAGCCCCAGCATTTT. The encoded protein is CASSQEHGGYQPQHF.

The V gene is TRBV7-7, the J gene TRBJ2-7; a possible D gene is TRBD1 (7 bases). The V gene's germline CDR1 is SSHAT and CDR2 FNYEAQ (reference sequence). This CDR3 is 14 amino acids long. The V gene lost 1 base and the J gene lost 3 bases, with 10 bases spanning the gap. CDR3 amino acids: CASSLGRDSYEQYF. The CDR3 DNA reads TGTGCCAGCAGCTTAGGGCGGGACAGCTACGAGCAGTACTTC.

The CDR3 DNA sequence: TGTGCCAGTAGTATTCTCCAGGGAGGTAGCACCGGGGAGCTGTTTTTT. Its protein product is CASSILQGGSTGELFF. V usage is TRBV19 and J usage is TRBJ2-2; D is perhaps TRBD2 (6 bases). CDR1 is LNHDA, CDR2 SQIVND, per germline (reference sequence). V gave up 3 bases and J gave up 4 bases, with 15 bases separating them. The CDR3 sequence is 16 residues long.

This clone is a singleton in its sample. The V and J genes are TRBV7-9 and TRBJ1-1, with TRBD1 matching over 7 bases. The CDR3 is made up of 14 amino acids. Trimming at V came to 5 bases and at J to 4 bases, leaving 7 bases not matched to a gene. Germline-derived CDR1 and CDR2 are SEHNR and FQNEAQ (reference sequence). Here the CDR3 reads CASSNPGQLTEAFF. CDR3 DNA: TGTGCCAGCAGCAACCCGGGACAGCTCACTGAAGCTTTCTTT.

This clone appeared a single time. This chain connects TRBV7-2 to TRBJ1-5; possible D gene TRBD1, 5 bases. The CDR3 is 13 residues long. V dropped 3 bases and J dropped 9 bases, with 12 bases sitting between them. CDR1 and CDR2 from the germline V gene are SGHTA and FQGNSA. CDR3 coding DNA: TGTGCCAGCAGCTTCCAGACCGGGGGGCCCCAGCATTTT. Its translation is CASSFQTGGPQHF.

This clone was detected only a few times. The V gene is TRBV4-3, the J gene TRBJ2-6, with D possibly matching TRBD2 (6 bases). CDR3 length: 19 amino acids. Germline loops: CDR1 LGHNA, CDR2 YSLEER. V was cut by 0 bases and J by 0 bases, with 15 bases left in between. CDR3 nucleotides: TGCGCCAGCAGCCAAGATTGGCTAGCGCATAGCTCTGGGGCCAACGTCCTGACTTTC. This encodes CASSQDWLAHSSGANVLTF.

This sequence joins TRBV19 and TRBJ2-3, with D unclear. Germline values: CDR1 LNHDA, CDR2 SQIVND (reference sequence). This CDR3 has 14 amino acids. Trimming shortened V by 10 bases and J by 2 bases, and 16 bases separated the two germline ends. DNA of the CDR3: TGTGCCACCAAAAGGTCAGGCGTCACAGATACGCAGTATTTT. As protein: CATKRSGVTDTQYF.

This clone has a single count. The rearrangement uses TRBV7-2 and TRBJ2-5; no clear D. The CDR3 is made up of 12 amino acids. V was trimmed by 4 bases and J by 5 bases, leaving 8 bases between them. Germline lookup yields CDR1 SGHTA and CDR2 FQGNSA. CDR3 sequence (DNA): TGTGCCAGCAGCTGGGCTGGGGAGACCCAGTACTTC. This sequence encodes CASSWAGETQYF.

There are a few counts of this clone. The V call is TRBV7-2, the J call TRBJ2-5, with 8 bases that match TRBD2. The CDR3 is made up of 15 amino acids. Germline CDR1 SGHTA, CDR2 FQGNSA. V lost 6 bases, J lost 5 bases, and 11 bases stayed unmatched. The CDR3 here is CASRPGPGLGETQYF. Written as DNA, the CDR3 is TGTGCCAGCAGGCCAGGACCGGGACTAGGGGAGACCCAGTACTTC.

Details on this clone: This specimen includes other DNA sequences encoding the same CDR3. This sequence joins TRBV5-1 and TRBJ2-7; 7 bases line up with TRBD1. The CDR3 extends over 17 amino acids. Trimming took 1 base from V and 7 from J; bases not matched to a gene: 17. The V gene's germline CDR1 is SGHRS and CDR2 YFSETQ. DNA for the CDR3: TGCGCCAGCAGCTTGTACCCGAGCGGCAGGGGGTTTGAAGAGCAGTACTTC. This codes for CASSLYPSGRGFEEQYF.

The chain carries TRBV5-1 and TRBJ2-1; 12 bases match TRBD2. J gave up 6 bases and V 1 base, and 2 bases lay outside the gene matches. The V gene's germline CDR1 is SGHRS and CDR2 YFSETQ. The CDR3 runs to 15 residues. In DNA form, the CDR3 reads TGCGCCAGCAGCTTGTCTAGCGGGGGGGTCAATGAGCAGTTCTTC. Protein: CASSLSSGGVNEQFF.

CDR3 bases: TGCAGCGCAGGGGACGGTAACAATGAGCAGTTCTTC. Amino acids: CSAGDGNNEQFF. The chain combines TRBV29-1 with TRBJ2-1, with D perhaps matching TRBD1 (6 bases). This CDR3 is built from 12 residues. V lost 7 bases and J lost 5, with 12 bases in between. In germline, CDR1 is SQVTM, CDR2 ANQGSEA.

The chain is built from TRBV9 and TRBJ2-4, with D perhaps matching TRBD2 (6 bases). The ends were cut back, 4 bases at V and 4 bases at J, with 15 bases in the middle. The CDR3 is 15 amino acids. Germline V gene sequence: CDR1 SGDLS, CDR2 YYNGEE. The CDR3 region is CASSPLGGAKNIQYF. As DNA, the CDR3 is TGTGCCAGCAGCCCTCTGGGCGGGGCGAAAAACATTCAGTACTTC.

This chain uses TRBV6-5 with TRBJ2-1; 8 nucleotides line up with TRBD2. J lost 9 bases, V lost 6 bases, and 7 bases had no gene match. This CDR3 has 13 residues. The germline CDR1 and CDR2 sequences are MNHEY and SVGAGI. CDR3 in amino acids: CASRRPGGFEQFF. The DNA of the CDR3 is TGTGCCAGCAGACGTCCGGGGGGGTTTGAGCAGTTCTTC.